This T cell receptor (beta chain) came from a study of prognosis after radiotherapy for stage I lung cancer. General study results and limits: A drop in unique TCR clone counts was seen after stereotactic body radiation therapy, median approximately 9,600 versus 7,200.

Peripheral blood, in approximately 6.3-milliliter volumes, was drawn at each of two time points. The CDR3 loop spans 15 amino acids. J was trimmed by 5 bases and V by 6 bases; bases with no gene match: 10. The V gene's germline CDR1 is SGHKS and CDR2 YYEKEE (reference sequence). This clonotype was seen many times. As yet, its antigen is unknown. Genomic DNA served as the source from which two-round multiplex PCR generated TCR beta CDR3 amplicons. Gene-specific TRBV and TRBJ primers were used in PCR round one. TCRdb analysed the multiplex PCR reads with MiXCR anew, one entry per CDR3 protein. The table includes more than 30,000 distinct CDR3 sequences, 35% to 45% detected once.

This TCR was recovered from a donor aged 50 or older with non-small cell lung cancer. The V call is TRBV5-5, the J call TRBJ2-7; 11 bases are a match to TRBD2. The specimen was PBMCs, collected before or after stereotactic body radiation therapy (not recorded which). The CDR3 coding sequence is TGTGCCAGCACTCCCGGGACTAGCGGAGCCCACGAGCAGTACTTC. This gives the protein CASTPGTSGAHEQYF.